What follows describes a single T cell receptor (beta chain). Antigen unknown. Produced via immunoSEQ multiplex PCR; TCRdb's table is partial and in-frame only. Of about 100,000 clones in the sample, 68% are singletons; the top ten hold approximately 50%. Nashville, Tennessee was home to all donors, each a Caucasian adult. This record belongs to a study of shared clonotypes between healthy human individuals. Study findings and constraints: Sharing across four donors was highest in naive CD4 (around 5%) and lowest in memory CD8 (approximately 0.4%). Non-shared clonotypes were found to have lower generation probabilities than the clonotypes that were shared by all four of the sorted-subset donors. Even with large depth, rarefaction showed that sorted-subset sequencing was incomplete.

Sample: memory CD8+ T cells sorted from blood. The subset was: CD45RO+ cells pooled with CCR7-negative TemRA cells. The sequence came from a man aged 30 to 39 in good health.

As DNA, the CDR3 is TGTGCCAGCAGCGTAGCCGAAACCGGGGAGCTGTTTTTT. The encoded protein is CASSVAETGELFF. This chain joins TRBV9 and TRBJ2-2, with D uncertain. This CDR3 has 13 amino acids. Germline CDR1 reads SGDLS; CDR2 reads YYNGEE. Deletions cut 0 bases from V and 5 bases from J, with 5 bases between.